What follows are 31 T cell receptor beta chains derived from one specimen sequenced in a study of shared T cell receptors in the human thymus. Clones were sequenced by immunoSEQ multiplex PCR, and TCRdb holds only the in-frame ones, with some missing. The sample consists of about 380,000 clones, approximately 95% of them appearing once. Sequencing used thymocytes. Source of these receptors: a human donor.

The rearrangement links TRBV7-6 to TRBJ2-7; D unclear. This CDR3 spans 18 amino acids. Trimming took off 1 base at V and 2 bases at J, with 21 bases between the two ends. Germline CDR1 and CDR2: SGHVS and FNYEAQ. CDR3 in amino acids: CASSLELSSTPEPYEQYF. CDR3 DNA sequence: TGTGCCAGCAGCTTAGAATTATCTAGTACGCCGGAACCCTACGAGCAGTACTTC.

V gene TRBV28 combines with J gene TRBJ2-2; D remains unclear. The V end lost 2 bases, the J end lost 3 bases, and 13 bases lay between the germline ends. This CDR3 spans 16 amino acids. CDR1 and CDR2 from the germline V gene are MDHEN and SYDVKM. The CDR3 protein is CASSLLSAGDTGELFF. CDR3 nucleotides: TGTGCCAGCAGTTTACTATCTGCAGGAGACACCGGGGAGCTGTTTTTT.

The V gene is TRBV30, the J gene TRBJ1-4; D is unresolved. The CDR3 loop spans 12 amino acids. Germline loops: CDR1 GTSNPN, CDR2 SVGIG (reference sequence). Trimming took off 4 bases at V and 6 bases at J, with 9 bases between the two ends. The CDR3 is CAWNGKDEKLFF. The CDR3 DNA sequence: TGTGCCTGGAACGGAAAGGATGAAAAACTGTTTTTT.

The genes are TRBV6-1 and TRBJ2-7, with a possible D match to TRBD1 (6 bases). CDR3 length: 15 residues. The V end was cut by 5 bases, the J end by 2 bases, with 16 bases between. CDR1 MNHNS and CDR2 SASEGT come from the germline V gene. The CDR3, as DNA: TGTGCCAGCAGTTCCCGGGACAAACTCCCCTACGAGCAGTACTTC. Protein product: CASSSRDKLPYEQYF.

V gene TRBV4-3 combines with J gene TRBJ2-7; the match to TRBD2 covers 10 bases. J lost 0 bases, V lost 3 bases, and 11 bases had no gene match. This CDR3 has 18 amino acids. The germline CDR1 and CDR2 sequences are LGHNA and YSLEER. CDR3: CASSHCSGRIRSSYEQYF. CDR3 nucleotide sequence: TGCGCCAGCAGCCACTGTAGCGGGAGGATAAGGAGCTCCTACGAGCAGTACTTC.

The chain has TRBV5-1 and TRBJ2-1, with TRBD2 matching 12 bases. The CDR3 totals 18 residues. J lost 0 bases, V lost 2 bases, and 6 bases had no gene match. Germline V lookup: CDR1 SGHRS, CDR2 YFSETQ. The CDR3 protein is CASSFSTSGSFSYNEQFF. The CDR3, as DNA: TGCGCCAGCAGCTTCTCGACTAGCGGGAGCTTCTCCTACAATGAGCAGTTCTTC.

The chain's CDR3 is CASSHSGLLSYEQYF. CDR3 coding DNA: TGTGCCAGCAGCCATTCGGGACTCCTCTCCTACGAGCAGTACTTC. The chain joins TRBV7-2 to TRBJ2-7, with D possibly being TRBD2 (6 bases). V was trimmed by 5 bases and J by 0 bases, leaving 14 bases between them. This CDR3 is built from 15 residues. Germline V gives CDR1 SGHTA, CDR2 FQGNSA.

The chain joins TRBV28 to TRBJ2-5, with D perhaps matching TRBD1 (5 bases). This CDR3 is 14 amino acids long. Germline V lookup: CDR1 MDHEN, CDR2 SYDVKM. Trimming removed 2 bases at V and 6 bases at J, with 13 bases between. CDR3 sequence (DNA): TGTGCCAGCAGTTTAGACCAGGGAATCAAGACCCAGTACTTC. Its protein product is CASSLDQGIKTQYF.

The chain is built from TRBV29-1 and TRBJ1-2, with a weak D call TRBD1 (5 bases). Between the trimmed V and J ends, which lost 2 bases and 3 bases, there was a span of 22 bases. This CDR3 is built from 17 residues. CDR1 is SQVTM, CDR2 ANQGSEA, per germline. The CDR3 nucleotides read TGCAGCGTTGAACCTCTTTATGGACACCCTCGCGACTATGGCTACACCTTC. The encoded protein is CSVEPLYGHPRDYGYTF.

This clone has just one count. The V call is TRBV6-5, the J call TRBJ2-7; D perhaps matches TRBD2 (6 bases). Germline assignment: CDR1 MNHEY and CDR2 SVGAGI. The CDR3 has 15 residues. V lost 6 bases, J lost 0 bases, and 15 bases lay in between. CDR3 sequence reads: CASRPRGVSSYEQYF. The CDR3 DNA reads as TGTGCCAGCAGACCCCGCGGGGTCAGCTCCTACGAGCAGTACTTC.

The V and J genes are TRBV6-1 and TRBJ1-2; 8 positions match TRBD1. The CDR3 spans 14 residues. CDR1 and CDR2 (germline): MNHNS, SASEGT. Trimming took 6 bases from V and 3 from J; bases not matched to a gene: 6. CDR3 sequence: CASRDTGGDYGYTF. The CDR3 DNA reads TGTGCCAGCAGAGACACAGGGGGGGACTATGGCTACACCTTC.

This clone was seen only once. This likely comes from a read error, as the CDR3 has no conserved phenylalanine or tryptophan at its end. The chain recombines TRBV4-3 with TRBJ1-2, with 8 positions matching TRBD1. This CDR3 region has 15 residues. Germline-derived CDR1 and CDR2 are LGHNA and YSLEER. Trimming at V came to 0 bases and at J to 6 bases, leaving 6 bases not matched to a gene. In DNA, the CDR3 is TGCGCCAGCAGCCAAGATTCGGCAGGGGGCCATGGCTACACCCTC. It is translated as CASSQDSAGGHGYTL.

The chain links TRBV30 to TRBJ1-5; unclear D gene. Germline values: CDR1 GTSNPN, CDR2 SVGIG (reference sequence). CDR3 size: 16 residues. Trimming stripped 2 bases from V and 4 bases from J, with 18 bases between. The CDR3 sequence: CAWSSPNPEANQPQHF. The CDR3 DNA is TGTGCCTGGAGTTCCCCAAATCCCGAGGCAAATCAGCCCCAGCATTTT.

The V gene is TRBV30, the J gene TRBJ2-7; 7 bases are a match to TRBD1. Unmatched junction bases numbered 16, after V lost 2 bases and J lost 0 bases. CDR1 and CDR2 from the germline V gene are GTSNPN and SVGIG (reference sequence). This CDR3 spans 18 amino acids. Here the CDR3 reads CAWSLNTGEKNHSYEQYF. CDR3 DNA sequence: TGTGCCTGGAGTTTGAATACAGGGGAGAAAAACCACTCCTACGAGCAGTACTTC. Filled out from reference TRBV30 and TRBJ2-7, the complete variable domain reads SQTIHQWPATLVQPVGSPLSLECTVEGTSNPNLYWYRQAAGRGLQLLFYSVGIGQISSEVPQNLSASRPQDRQFILSSKKLLLSDSGFYLCAWSLNTGEKNHSYEQYFGPGTRLTVT.

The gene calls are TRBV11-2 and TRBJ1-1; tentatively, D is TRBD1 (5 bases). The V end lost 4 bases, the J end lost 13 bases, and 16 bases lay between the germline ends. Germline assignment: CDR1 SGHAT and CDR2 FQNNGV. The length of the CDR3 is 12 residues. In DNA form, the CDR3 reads TGTGCCAGCAGCTCATTGGGGGGGTCTGGTTTCTTT. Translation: CASSSLGGSGFF.

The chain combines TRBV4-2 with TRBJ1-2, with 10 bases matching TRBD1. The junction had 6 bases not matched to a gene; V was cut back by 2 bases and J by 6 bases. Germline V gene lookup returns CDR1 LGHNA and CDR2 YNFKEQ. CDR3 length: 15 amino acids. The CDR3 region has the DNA TGTGCCAGCAGCCAAAGCGGGACAGGGGAGGATGGCTACACCTTC. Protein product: CASSQSGTGEDGYTF.

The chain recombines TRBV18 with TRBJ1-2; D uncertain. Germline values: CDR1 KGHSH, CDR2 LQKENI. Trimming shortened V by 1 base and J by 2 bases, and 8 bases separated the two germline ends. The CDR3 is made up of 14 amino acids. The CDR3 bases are TGTGCCAGCTCACCACTAGCGCAGAACTATGGCTACACCTTC. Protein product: CASSPLAQNYGYTF.

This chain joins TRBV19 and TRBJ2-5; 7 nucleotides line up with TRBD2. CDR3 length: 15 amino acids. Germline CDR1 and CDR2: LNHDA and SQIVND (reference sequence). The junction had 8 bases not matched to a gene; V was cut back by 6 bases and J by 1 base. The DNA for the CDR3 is TGTGCCAGTAGAGATACTAGCGCTGTCCAAGAGACCCAGTACTTC. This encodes CASRDTSAVQETQYF.

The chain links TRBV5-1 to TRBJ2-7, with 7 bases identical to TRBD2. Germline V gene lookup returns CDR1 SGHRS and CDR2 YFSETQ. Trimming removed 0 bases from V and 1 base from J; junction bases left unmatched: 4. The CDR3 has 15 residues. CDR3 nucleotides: TGCGCCAGCAGCTTGGGCGGGAGTCCTTCCTACGAGCAGTACTTC. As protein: CASSLGGSPSYEQYF.

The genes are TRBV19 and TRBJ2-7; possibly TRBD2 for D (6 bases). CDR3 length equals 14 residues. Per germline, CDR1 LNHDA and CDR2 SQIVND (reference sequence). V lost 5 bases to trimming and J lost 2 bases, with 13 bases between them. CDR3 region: CASSPGGATYEQYF. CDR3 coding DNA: TGTGCCAGTAGTCCCGGCGGGGCTACCTACGAGCAGTACTTC.

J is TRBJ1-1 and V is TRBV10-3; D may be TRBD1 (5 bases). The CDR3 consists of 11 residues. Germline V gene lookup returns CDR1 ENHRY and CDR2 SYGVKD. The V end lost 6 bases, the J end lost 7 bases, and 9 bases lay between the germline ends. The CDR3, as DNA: TGTGCCATCAGGGGACCCTATGAAGCTTTCTTT. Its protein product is CAIRGPYEAFF.

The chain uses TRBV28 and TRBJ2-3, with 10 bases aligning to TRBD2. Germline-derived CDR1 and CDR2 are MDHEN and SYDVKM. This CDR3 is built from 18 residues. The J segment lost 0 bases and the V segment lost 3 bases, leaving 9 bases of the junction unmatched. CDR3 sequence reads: CASSFTWTSGSSTDTQYF. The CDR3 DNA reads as TGTGCCAGCAGTTTCACCTGGACTAGCGGAAGTAGCACAGATACGCAGTATTTT.

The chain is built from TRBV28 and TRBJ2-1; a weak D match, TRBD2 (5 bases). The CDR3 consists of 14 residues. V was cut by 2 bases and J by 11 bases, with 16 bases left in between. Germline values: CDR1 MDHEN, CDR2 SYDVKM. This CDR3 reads CASSLARQRQKQFF. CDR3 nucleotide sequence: TGTGCCAGCAGTTTAGCCCGGCAGCGGCAAAAGCAGTTCTTC.

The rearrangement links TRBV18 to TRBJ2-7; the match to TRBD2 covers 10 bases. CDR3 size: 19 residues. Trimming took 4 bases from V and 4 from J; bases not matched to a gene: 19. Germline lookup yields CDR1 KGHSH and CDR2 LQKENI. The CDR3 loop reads CASSRRRKRTSGGLYEQYF. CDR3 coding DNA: TGTGCCAGCTCACGACGGAGAAAACGGACTAGCGGAGGCCTTTACGAGCAGTACTTC.

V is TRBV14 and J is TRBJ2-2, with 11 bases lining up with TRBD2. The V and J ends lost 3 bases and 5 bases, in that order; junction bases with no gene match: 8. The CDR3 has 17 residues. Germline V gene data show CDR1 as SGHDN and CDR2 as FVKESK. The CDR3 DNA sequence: TGTGCCAGCAGCCACGGACTAGCGGGTGCGGGAACCGGGGAGCTGTTTTTT. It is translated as CASSHGLAGAGTGELFF.

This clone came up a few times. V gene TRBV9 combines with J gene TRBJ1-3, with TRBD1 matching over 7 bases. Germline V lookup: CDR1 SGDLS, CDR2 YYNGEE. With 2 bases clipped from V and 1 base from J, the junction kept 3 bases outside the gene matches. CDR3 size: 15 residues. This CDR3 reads CASSVTGWSGNTIYF. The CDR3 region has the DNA TGTGCCAGCAGCGTGACAGGGTGGTCTGGAAACACCATATATTTT. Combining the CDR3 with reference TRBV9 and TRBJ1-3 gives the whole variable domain DSGVTQTPKHLITATGQRVTLRCSPRSGDLSVYWYQQSLDQGLQFLIQYYNGEERAKGNILERFSAQQFPDLHSELNLSSLELGDSALYFCASSVTGWSGNTIYFGEGSWLTVV.

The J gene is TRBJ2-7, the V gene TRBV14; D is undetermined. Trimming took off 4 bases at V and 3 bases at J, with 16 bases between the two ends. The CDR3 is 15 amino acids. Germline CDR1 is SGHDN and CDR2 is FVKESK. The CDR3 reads CASSLGGDEVYEQYF. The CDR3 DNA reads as TGTGCCAGCAGCCTCGGCGGTGATGAAGTCTACGAGCAGTACTTC.

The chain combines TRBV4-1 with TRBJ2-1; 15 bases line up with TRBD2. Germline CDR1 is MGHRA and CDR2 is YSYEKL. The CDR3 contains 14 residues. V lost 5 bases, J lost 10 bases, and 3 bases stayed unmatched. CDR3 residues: CASSGLAGGYEQFF. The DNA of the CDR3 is TGCGCCAGCAGCGGACTAGCGGGAGGGTACGAGCAGTTCTTC.

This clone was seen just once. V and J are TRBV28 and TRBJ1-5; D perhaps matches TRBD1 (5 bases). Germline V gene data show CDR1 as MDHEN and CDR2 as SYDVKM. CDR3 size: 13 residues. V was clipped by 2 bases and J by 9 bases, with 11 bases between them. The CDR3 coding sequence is TGTGCCAGCAGTTTAGATCCCCAGGGGCCCCAGCATTTT. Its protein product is CASSLDPQGPQHF.

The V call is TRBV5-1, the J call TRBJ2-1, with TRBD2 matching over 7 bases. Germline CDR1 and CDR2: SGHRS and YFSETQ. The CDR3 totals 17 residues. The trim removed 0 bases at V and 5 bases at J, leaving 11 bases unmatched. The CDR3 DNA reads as TGCGCCAGCAGCTTGGCCACGCGGCGGGAGTGGGACAATGAGCAGTTCTTC. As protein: CASSLATRREWDNEQFF.

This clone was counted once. The CDR3 DNA is TGTGCCAGCAGATTCCCGGGACGGCTGGAGAAACACTATGGCTACACCTTC. Translation gives CASRFPGRLEKHYGYTF. This sequence joins TRBV4-2 and TRBJ1-2; tentative D call: TRBD1 (5 bases). V shed 6 bases and J shed 3 bases, with 23 bases lying between them. The CDR3 length is 17 residues. Germline V CDR1 and CDR2: LGHNA, YNFKEQ.